Below, 14 T cell receptor beta chains from the same sample are listed, as sequenced in a study of cytomegalovirus exposure and HLA in healthy donors. The PCR employed 60 Vbeta primers together with 13 Jbeta primers. TCRdb keeps only in-frame clones here, not all; method: immunoSEQ multiplex PCR. The sample holds about 180,000 clones, roughly 78% seen once. The material sequenced was PBMCs. The receptors were gathered from a woman younger than 45 in good health and CMV-seronegative.

The chain uses TRBV2 and TRBJ2-7; D is possibly TRBD2 (6 bases). V was trimmed by 6 bases and J by 2 bases, leaving 17 bases between them. CDR1 and CDR2 from the germline V gene are SNHLY and FYNNEI. CDR3 length equals 15 residues. Here the CDR3 reads CASSDGGVSTYEQYF. CDR3 coding DNA: TGTGCCAGCAGCGATGGAGGGGTATCCACCTACGAGCAGTACTTC.

The genes are TRBV2 and TRBJ2-5; D gene unclear. Trimming stripped 7 bases from V and 5 bases from J, with 14 bases between. This CDR3 is 13 amino acids long. Germline values: CDR1 SNHLY, CDR2 FYNNEI. CDR3 protein: CASIRATGETQYF. The CDR3 nucleotides read TGTGCCAGCATTCGTGCTACCGGGGAGACCCAGTACTTC.

CDR3 nucleotides: TGTGCCAGCAGCGTAGCTTACAGATCCGGGGAGCTGTTTTTT. Translating it yields CASSVAYRSGELFF. This chain joins TRBV9 and TRBJ2-2; D gene uncertain. This CDR3 is 14 amino acids long. Germline lookup yields CDR1 SGDLS and CDR2 YYNGEE. Trimming cost V 0 bases and J 6 bases, with 9 bases left between them.

The chain employs TRBV2 and TRBJ1-5; the D gene is possibly TRBD1 (6 bases). V lost 5 bases and J lost 5, with 13 bases in between. This CDR3 spans 14 amino acids. Germline lookup yields CDR1 SNHLY and CDR2 FYNNEI. Here the CDR3 DNA reads TGTGCCAGCAGTCCGAGGACAGAATATCAGCCCCAGCATTTT. It encodes CASSPRTEYQPQHF.

The rearrangement links TRBV19 to TRBJ2-1; a possible D gene is TRBD2 (6 bases). The V and J ends lost 5 bases and 10 bases respectively, with 12 bases between them. This CDR3 spans 12 amino acids. The germline CDR1 and CDR2 sequences are LNHDA and SQIVND (reference sequence). The CDR3 region has the DNA TGTGCCAGTAGTCCCCGGGAGATGGAGCAGTTCTTC. Translated, it gives CASSPREMEQFF.

V usage is TRBV4-2 and J usage is TRBJ2-5, with 12 bases identical to TRBD2. V was pared by 4 bases and J by 5 bases, with 20 bases of the junction left unmatched. CDR1 and CDR2 from the germline V gene are LGHNA and YNFKEQ. This CDR3 has 20 amino acids. For the CDR3, the DNA is TGTGCCAGCAGCCCCCGGACTAGCGGGGCTACCGGGGCGGCGGGGGAGACCCAGTACTTC. Protein sequence: CASSPRTSGATGAAGETQYF.

This clone was seen a handful of times. V and J are TRBV19 and TRBJ1-2; the D gene is possibly TRBD1 (6 bases). Deletions cut 1 base from V and 5 bases from J, with 14 bases between. The CDR3 contains 15 residues. Looked up from germline, CDR1 is LNHDA and CDR2 is SQIVND (reference sequence). CDR3 sequence (DNA): TGTGCCAGTAGTATAGCCGATCAGGGGTTATATGGCTACACCTTC. It encodes CASSIADQGLYGYTF.

The genes are TRBV7-2 and TRBJ2-7, with a weak D call TRBD1 (5 bases). Germline loops: CDR1 SGHTA, CDR2 FQGNSA. Trimming removed 5 bases from V and 2 bases from J, with 10 bases in between. The CDR3 is made up of 13 amino acids. CDR3 DNA sequence: TGTGCCAGCAGCAGGACAAGGGCCTACGAGCAGTACTTC. This translates into CASSRTRAYEQYF. The full variable domain, rest sourced from reference TRBV7-2 and TRBJ2-7, is GAGVSQSPSNKVTEKGKDVELRCDPISGHTALYWYRQSLGQGLEFLIYFQGNSAPDKSGLPSDRFSAERTGGSVSTLTIQRTQQEDSAVYLCASSRTRAYEQYFGPGTRLTVT.

The V gene is TRBV30, the J gene TRBJ2-3; TRBD2 matches at 7 bases. Trimming cost V 3 bases and J 4 bases; bases outside gene matches: 1. This CDR3 comprises 12 residues. Germline V gene sequence: CDR1 GTSNPN, CDR2 SVGIG (reference sequence). The CDR3 loop reads CAWRGGADTQYF. The CDR3 nucleotides are TGTGCCTGGAGGGGGGGGGCAGATACGCAGTATTTT.

The CDR3 is CASGGRSYNEQFF. In DNA form, the CDR3 reads TGTGCCAGCGGGGGCAGGTCCTACAATGAGCAGTTCTTC. The gene calls are TRBV27 and TRBJ2-1, with a weak D call TRBD1 (6 bases). The CDR3 sequence is 13 residues long. The germline V and J ends were trimmed by 8 bases and 1 base, with 9 bases remaining between them. Per the germline V gene, CDR1 is MNHEY and CDR2 is SMNVEV (reference sequence).

This clone showed up just a few times. The chain uses TRBV2 and TRBJ2-7; perhaps TRBD2 as D (6 bases). The germline gives CDR1 SNHLY, CDR2 FYNNEI. This CDR3 region has 15 residues. Trimming stripped 5 bases from V and 2 bases from J, with 16 bases between. CDR3 residues: CASSPEGLGAYEQYF. Here the CDR3 DNA reads TGTGCCAGCAGTCCGGAGGGGTTGGGGGCCTACGAGCAGTACTTC.

The J gene is TRBJ1-3, the V gene TRBV10-2, with TRBD1 matching 9 bases. Germline assignment: CDR1 WSHSY and CDR2 SAAADI. Germline trimming cut 6 bases from V and 0 bases from J; bases unmatched to any gene: 9. CDR3 size: 17 residues. CDR3: CASSDLDRGLSGNTIYF. DNA of the CDR3: TGCGCCAGCAGCGATTTGGACAGGGGCCTCTCTGGAAACACCATATATTTT.

In its sample, this clone was seen once. The rearrangement uses TRBV11-2 and TRBJ2-7, with D possibly TRBD1 on 5 matching bases. Germline assignment: CDR1 SGHAT and CDR2 FQNNGV. This CDR3 spans 14 amino acids. V gave up 5 bases and J gave up 0 bases, with 11 bases separating them. As DNA, the CDR3 is TGTGCCAGCAGCCCAGGGCCAGGCTCCTACGAGCAGTACTTC. This codes for CASSPGPGSYEQYF.

The J gene is TRBJ2-2, the V gene TRBV6-4; D possibly corresponds to TRBD2 (5 bases). The V gene's germline CDR1 is MRHNA and CDR2 SNTAGT. The CDR3 is made up of 17 amino acids. The V gene lost 0 bases and the J gene lost 3 bases, with 14 bases spanning the gap. Here the CDR3 reads CASSDSVGSVDTGELFF. CDR3 sequence (DNA): TGTGCCAGCAGTGACTCGGTGGGGAGTGTGGACACCGGGGAGCTGTTTTTT.